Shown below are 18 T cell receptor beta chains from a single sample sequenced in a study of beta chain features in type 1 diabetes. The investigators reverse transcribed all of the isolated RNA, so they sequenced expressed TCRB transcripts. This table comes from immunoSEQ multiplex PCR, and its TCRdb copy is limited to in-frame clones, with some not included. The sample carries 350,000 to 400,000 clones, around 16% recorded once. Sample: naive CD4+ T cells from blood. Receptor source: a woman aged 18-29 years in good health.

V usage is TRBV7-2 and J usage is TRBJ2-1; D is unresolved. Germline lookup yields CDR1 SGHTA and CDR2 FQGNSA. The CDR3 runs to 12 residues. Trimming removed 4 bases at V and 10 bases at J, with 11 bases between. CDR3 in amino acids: CASSSRHIEQFF. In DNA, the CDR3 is TGTGCCAGCAGCTCCCGACATATAGAGCAGTTCTTC.

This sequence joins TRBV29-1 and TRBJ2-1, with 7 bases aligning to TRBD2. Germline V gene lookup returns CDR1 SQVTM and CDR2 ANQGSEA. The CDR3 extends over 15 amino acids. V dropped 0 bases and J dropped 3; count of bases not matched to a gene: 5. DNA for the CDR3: TGCAGCGTTGAAGAGTTGCAGCGGGGCTACAATGAGCAGTTCTTC. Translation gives CSVEELQRGYNEQFF.

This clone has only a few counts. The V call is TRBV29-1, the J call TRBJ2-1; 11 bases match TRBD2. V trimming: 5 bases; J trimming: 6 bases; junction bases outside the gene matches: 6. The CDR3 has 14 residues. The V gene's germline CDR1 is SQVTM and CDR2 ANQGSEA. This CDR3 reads CSVQVAGGSNEQFF. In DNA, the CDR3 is TGCAGCGTTCAAGTAGCGGGAGGGAGCAATGAGCAGTTCTTC.

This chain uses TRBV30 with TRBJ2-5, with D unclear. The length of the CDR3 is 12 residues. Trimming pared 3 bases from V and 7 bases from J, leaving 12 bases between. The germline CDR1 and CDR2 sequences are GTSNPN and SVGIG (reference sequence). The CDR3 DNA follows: TGTGCCTGGAGAGCCCCCTCGGGGACCCAGTACTTC. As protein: CAWRAPSGTQYF.

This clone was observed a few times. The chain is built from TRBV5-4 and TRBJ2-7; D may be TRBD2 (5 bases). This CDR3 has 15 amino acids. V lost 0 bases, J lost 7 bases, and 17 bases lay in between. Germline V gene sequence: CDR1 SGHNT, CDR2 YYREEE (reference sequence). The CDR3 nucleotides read TGTGCCAGCAGCTTGGCGGGGATGGGGTTTAGGGAGCAGTACTTC. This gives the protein CASSLAGMGFREQYF. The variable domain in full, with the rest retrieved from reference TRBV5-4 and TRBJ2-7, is ETGVTQSPTHLIKTRGQQVTLRCSSQSGHNTVSWYQQALGQGPQFIFQYYREEENGRGNFPPRFSGLQFPNYSSELNVNALELDDSALYLCASSLAGMGFREQYFGPGTRLTVT.

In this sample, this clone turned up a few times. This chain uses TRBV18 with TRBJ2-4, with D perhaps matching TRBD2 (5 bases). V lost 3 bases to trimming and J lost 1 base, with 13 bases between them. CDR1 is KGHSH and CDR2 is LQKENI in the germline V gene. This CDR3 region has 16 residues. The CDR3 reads CASSPLDQRAKNIQYF. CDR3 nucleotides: TGTGCCAGCTCACCCCTGGACCAGCGGGCCAAAAACATTCAGTACTTC.

The CDR3 region is CASSLRLSTDTQYF. CDR3 coding DNA: TGTGCCAGCAGCTTAAGACTAAGCACAGATACGCAGTATTTT. This chain joins TRBV7-3 and TRBJ2-3; D might be TRBD2 (5 bases). This CDR3 comprises 14 residues. Germline CDR1 reads SGHTA; CDR2 reads FQGTGA. V lost 1 base and J lost 0, with 5 bases in between.

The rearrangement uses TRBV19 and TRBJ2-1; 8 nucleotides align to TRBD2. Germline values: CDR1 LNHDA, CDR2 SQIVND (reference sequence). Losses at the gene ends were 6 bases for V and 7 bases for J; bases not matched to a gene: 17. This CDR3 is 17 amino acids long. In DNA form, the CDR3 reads TGTGCCAGTAGCTGGGACGGCAGAAGCGGGAGATCGAATGAGCAGTTCTTC. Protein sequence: CASSWDGRSGRSNEQFF.

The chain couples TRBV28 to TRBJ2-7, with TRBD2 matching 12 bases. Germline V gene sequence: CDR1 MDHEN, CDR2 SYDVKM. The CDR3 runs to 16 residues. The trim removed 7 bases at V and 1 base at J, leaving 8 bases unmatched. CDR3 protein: CASTLAGTSGSYEQYF. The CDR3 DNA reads TGTGCCAGCACCCTAGCTGGGACTAGCGGGTCCTACGAGCAGTACTTC.

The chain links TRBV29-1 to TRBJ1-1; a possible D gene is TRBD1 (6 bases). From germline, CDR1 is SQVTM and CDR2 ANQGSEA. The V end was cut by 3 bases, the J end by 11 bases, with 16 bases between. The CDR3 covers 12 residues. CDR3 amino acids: CSVDPGAGGAFF. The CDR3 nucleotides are TGCAGCGTTGACCCAGGGGCGGGTGGGGCTTTCTTT. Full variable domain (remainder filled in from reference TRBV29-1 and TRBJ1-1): SAVISQKPSRDICQRGTSLTIQCQVDSQVTMMFWYRQQPGQSLTLIATANQGSEATYESGFVIDKFPISRPNLTFSTLTVSNMSPEDSSIYLCSVDPGAGGAFFGQGTRLTVV.

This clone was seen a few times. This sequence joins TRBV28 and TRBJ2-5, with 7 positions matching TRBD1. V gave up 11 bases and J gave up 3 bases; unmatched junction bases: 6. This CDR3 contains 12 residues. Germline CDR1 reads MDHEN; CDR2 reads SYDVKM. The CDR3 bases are TGTGCCGGGGGACAGACTAAAGAGACCCAGTACTTC. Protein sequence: CAGGQTKETQYF.

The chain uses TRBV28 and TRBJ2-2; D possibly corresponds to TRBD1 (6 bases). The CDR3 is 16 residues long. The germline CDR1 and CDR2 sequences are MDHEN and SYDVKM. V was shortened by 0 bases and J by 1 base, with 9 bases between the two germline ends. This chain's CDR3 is CASSLWGHRNTGELFF. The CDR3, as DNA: TGTGCCAGCAGTTTATGGGGACACAGGAACACCGGGGAGCTGTTTTTT.

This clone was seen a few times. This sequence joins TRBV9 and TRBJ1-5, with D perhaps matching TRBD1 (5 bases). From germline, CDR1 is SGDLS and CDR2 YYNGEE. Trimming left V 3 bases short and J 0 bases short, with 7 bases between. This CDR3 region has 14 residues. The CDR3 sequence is CASSADTSNQPQHF. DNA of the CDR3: TGTGCCAGCAGCGCGGACACTAGCAATCAGCCCCAGCATTTT.

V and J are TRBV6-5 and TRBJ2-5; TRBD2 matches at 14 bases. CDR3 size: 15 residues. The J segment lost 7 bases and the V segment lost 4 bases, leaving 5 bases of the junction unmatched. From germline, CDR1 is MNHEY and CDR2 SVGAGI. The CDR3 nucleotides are TGTGCCAGCAGTTCGGGACTAGCGGGAGTTGGGACCCAGTACTTC. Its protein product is CASSSGLAGVGTQYF.

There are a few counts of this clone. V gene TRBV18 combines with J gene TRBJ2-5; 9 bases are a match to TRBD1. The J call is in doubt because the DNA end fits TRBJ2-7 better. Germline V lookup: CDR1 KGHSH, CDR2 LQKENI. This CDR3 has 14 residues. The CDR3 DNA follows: TGTGCCAGCTCACCGGGGACAGGGATCTACGAGCAGTACTTC. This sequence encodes CASSPGTGIYEQYF.

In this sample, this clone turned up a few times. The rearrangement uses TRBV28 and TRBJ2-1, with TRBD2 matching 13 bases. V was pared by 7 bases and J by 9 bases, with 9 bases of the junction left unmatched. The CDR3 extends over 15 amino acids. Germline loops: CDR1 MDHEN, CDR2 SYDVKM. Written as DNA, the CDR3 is TGTGCCAGCAACCCAGGACTAGCGGGAGAGAGTGAGCAGTTCTTC. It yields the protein CASNPGLAGESEQFF.

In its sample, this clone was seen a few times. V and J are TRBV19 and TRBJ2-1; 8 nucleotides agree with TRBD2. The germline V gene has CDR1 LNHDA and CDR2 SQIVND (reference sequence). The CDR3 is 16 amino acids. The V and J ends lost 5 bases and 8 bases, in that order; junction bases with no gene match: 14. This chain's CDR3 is CASSSPKGIAGHEQFF. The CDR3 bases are TGTGCCAGTAGTTCCCCGAAGGGGATAGCGGGACATGAGCAGTTCTTC.

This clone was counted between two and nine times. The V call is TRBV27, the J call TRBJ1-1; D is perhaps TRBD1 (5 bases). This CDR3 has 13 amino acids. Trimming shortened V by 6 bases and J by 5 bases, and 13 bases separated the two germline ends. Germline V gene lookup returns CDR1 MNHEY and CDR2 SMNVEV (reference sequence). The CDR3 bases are TGTGCCAGCAGGGGGACGGGGGAAACTGAAGCTTTCTTT. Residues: CASRGTGETEAFF.